This T cell receptor beta chain was recovered during a study of identical twins. TCRdb reprocessed the 5' RACE reads via MiXCR and lists one record per CDR3 protein. The sample carries roughly 190,000 distinct CDR3 sequences, 15% recorded once. CDR3 length: 13 residues. With V trimmed by 5 bases and J by 3 bases, 6 bases remained unmatched. Germline V gives CDR1 DFQATT, CDR2 SNEGSKA (reference sequence). A further study also used this sample, focusing on T cells expressing NK-cell markers.

The chain is built from TRBV20-1 and TRBJ2-7, with 8 bases fitting TRBD2. The source material was CD8+ T cells sorted from blood. The source is a woman between 18 and 29 years old in good health. Written as DNA, the CDR3 is TGCAGTGCTTCCCCGGGACTAGACTACGAGCAGTACTTC. Its translation is CSASPGLDYEQYF.